This record covers a single TCR beta chain. The antigen is undetermined. TCRdb's table, derived via immunoSEQ multiplex PCR, lists solely in-frame clones and lacks some. This sample carries about 2.4 million clones, 90% to 95% of them seen once, and the ten largest clones take about 0.13%. The record originates from a study of shared clonotypes between healthy human individuals. Study-wide results and caveats: When compared with the clonotypes that were shared by all four sorted-subset donors, the non-shared clonotypes turned out to have lower generation probabilities. What limited the represented genetic and exposure-history diversity was the small number of donors.

Donors were healthy HIV-negative adults without recent acute infections or vaccinations. The V gene's germline CDR1 is SGHRS and CDR2 YFSETQ. V gave up 0 bases and J gave up 0 bases, with 13 bases separating them. The CDR3 contains 17 residues. Sequencing was done on a sample of naive CD4+ T cells sorted from blood. Subset here: CD45RA+ positively selected. The sequence derives from a man younger than 30 in good health. This chain joins TRBV5-1 and TRBJ1-3; D call uncertain. CDR3 in DNA: TGCGCCAGCAGCTTGGCCTCAGGCTTCAACTCTGGAAACACCATATATTTT. Translation gives CASSLASGFNSGNTIYF.